This TCR beta chain was observed in a study of shared clonotypes between healthy human individuals. Study observations and caveats: Donors were few, which limited the genetic and exposure-history diversity represented. Around 5.4% of naive CD4 clonotypes were common to a handful of donors.

Profiled with immunoSEQ multiplex PCR; TCRdb holds only in-frame clones, not every one. The sample shows roughly 2 million clones, around 95% of them seen only once. Germline V CDR1 and CDR2: LNHDA, SQIVND (reference sequence). This CDR3 is 15 amino acids long. Germline trimming cut 7 bases from V and 1 base from J; bases unmatched to any gene: 8. Regarding this clone: Its antigen is unknown.

The donors were adults (healthy and HIV-negative) with no recent acute infections or vaccinations. The chain couples TRBV19 to TRBJ2-5; 8 bases line up with TRBD1. The clonotype originates from a man younger than 35 in good health. The sample consisted of naive CD4+ T cells sorted from blood. Subset reported: CD45RA+ positively selected. CDR3 bases: TGTGCCAGTACCAGGGGGCAGAAAGCCCAAGAGACCCAGTACTTC. It yields the protein CASTRGQKAQETQYF.